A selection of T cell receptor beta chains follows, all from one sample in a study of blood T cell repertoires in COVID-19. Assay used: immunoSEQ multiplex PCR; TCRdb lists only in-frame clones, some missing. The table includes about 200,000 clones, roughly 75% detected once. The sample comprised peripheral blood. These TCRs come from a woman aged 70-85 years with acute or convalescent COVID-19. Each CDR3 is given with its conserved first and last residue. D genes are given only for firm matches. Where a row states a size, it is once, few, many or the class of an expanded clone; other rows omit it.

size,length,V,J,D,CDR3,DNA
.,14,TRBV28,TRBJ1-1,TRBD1,CASRVTGGADEAFF,TGTGCCAGCAGGGTAACAGGGGGCGCCGATGAAGCTTTCTTT
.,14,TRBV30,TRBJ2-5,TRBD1,CAWTDRGPAETQYF,TGTGCCTGGACCGACAGGGGGCCCGCAGAGACCCAGTACTTC
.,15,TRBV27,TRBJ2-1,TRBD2,CASSLRLAIYNEQFF,TGTGCCAGCAGTTTACGACTAGCGATATACAATGAGCAGTTCTTC
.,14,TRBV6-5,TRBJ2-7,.,CASSYGQAYYEQYF,TGTGCCAGCAGTTACGGGCAGGCCTACTACGAGCAGTACTTC
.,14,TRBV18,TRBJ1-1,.,CASSGLTGNTEAFF,TGTGCCAGCTCAGGCTTGACGGGGAACACTGAAGCTTTCTTT
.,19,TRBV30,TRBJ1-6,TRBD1,CAWSVVFGTEGFDNSPLHF,TGTGCCTGGAGTGTAGTGTTTGGGACAGAGGGTTTTGACAATTCACCCCTCCACTTT
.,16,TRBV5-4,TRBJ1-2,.,CASSWGGQGSDYGYTF,TGTGCCAGCAGCTGGGGGGGTCAGGGGTCGGACTATGGCTACACCTTC
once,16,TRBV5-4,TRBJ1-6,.,CASSLGQGKSNSPLHF,TGTGCCAGCAGCTTGGGGCAGGGGAAAAGTAATTCACCCCTCCACTTT
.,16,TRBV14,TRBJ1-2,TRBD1,CASSPRTGSIGNGYTF,TGTGCCAGCAGCCCCAGGACAGGGAGTATTGGGAATGGCTACACCTTC
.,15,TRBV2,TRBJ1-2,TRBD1,CASRVGTGGAYGYTF,TGTGCCAGCAGGGTCGGGACAGGGGGCGCGTATGGCTACACCTTC
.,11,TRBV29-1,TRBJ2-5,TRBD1,CSVEGQGTQYF,TGCAGCGTTGAAGGACAGGGGACCCAGTACTTC
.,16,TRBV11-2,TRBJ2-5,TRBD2,CASSLGASGRGETQYF,TGTGCCAGCAGCTTAGGGGCTAGCGGGAGGGGTGAGACCCAGTACTTC
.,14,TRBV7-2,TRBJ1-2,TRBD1,CATELPTGNYGYTF,TGTGCCACCGAATTACCGACAGGGAACTATGGCTACACCTTC
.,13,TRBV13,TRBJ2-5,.,CASSLVRWETQYF,TGTGCCAGCAGCTTAGTTCGGTGGGAGACCCAGTACTTC
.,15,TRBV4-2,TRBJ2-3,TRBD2,CASSLGTSEGDTQYF,TGTGCCAGCAGCCTCGGGACTAGCGAGGGAGATACGCAGTATTTT
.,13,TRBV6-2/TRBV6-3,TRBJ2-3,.,CASSNRGTDTQYF,TGTGCCAGCAGCAATCGGGGCACAGATACGCAGTATTTT
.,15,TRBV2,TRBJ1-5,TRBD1,CASSEAGTANQPQHF,TGTGCCAGCAGTGAAGCTGGGACAGCCAATCAGCCCCAGCATTTT
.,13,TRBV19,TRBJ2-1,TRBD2,CAISRTSYNEQFF,TGTGCCATCTCCCGGACTAGCTACAATGAGCAGTTCTTC
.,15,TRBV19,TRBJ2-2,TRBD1,CASSIRQGSTGELFF,TGTGCCAGTAGTATTAGACAGGGGAGCACCGGGGAGCTGTTTTTT
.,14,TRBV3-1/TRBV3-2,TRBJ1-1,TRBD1,CASSQVESTGRAFF,TGTGCCAGCAGCCAAGTGGAATCGACAGGGAGGGCTTTCTTT
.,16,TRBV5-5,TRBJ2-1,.,CASSGQPGLRGDEQFF,TGTGCCAGCAGCGGTCAGCCGGGACTCAGGGGGGATGAGCAGTTCTTC
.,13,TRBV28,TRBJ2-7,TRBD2,CASTSAGVYEQYF,TGTGCCAGCACGTCAGCGGGAGTATACGAGCAGTACTTC
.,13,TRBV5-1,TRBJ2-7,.,CASSLPSPYEQYF,TGCGCCAGCAGCTTGCCCTCCCCCTACGAGCAGTACTTC
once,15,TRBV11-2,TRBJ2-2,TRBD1,CASSFRGSNTGELFF,TGTGCCAGCAGCTTCAGGGGGTCGAACACCGGGGAGCTGTTTTTT
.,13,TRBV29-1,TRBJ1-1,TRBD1,CSVGTGVNTEAFF,TGCAGCGTTGGGACAGGGGTGAACACTGAAGCTTTCTTT
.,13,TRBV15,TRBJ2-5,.,CATGRTFQETQYF,TGTGCCACCGGGCGCACGTTCCAAGAGACCCAGTACTTC
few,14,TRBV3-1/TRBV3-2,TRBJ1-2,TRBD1,CASSSGTGYYGYTF,TGTGCCAGCAGCTCCGGGACAGGATACTATGGCTACACCTTC
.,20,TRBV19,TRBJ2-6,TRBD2,CASSTPGLAEYFSGANVLTF,TGTGCCAGTAGTACCCCGGGACTAGCGGAATATTTCTCTGGGGCCAACGTCCTGACTTTC
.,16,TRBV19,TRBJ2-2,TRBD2,CASSIRTSANTGELFF,TGTGCCAGTAGTATACGGACTAGCGCGAACACCGGGGAGCTGTTTTTT
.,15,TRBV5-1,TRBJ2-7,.,CASSRGAQISYEQYF,TGCGCCAGCAGTCGGGGGGCCCAAATAAGTTACGAGCAGTACTTC
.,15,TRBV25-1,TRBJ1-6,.,CASREGRGYNSPLHF,TGTGCCAGCAGGGAGGGAAGGGGCTATAATTCACCCCTCCACTTT
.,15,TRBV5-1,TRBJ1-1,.,CASSPGGTGRTEAFF,TGCGCCAGCAGCCCTGGCGGGACTGGACGAACTGAAGCTTTCTTT
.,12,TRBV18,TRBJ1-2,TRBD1,CASSPGTVGYTF,TGTGCCAGCTCACCCGGGACAGTCGGCTACACCTTC
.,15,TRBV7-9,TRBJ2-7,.,CASSLVQGFAYEQYF,TGTGCCAGCAGCTTAGTGCAGGGATTTGCCTACGAGCAGTACTTC
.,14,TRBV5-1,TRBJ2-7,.,CASRLDSSSYEQYF,TGCGCCAGCCGATTGGACAGCAGCTCCTACGAGCAGTACTTC
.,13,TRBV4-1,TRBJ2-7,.,CASSLQYRDEQYF,TGCGCCAGCAGCCTCCAGTACAGGGACGAGCAGTACTTC
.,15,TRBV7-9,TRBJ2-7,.,CASSLGHSLEGEQYF,TGTGCCAGCAGCTTAGGACACTCGTTAGAAGGCGAGCAGTACTTC
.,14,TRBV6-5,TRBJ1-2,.,CASTLYRENYGYTF,TGTGCCAGCACTCTCTACAGGGAAAACTATGGCTACACCTTC
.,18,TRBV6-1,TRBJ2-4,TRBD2,CASSGISGRSLAKNIQYF,TGTGCCAGCAGTGGGATTAGCGGGAGGTCCCTAGCCAAAAACATTCAGTACTTC
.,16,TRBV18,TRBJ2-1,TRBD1,CASSPQTGGYYNEQFF,TGTGCCAGCTCACCACAGACAGGGGGCTACTACAATGAGCAGTTCTTC
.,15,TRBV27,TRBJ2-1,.,CASSLFRETYNEQFF,TGTGCCAGCAGTTTATTCCGGGAGACCTACAATGAGCAGTTCTTC
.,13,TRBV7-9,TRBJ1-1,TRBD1,CASSIGTDTEAFF,TGTGCCAGCAGCATTGGGACAGACACTGAAGCTTTCTTT
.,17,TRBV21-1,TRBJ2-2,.,CASSKGGGGHNTGELFF,TGTGCCAGCAGCAAGGGGGGTGGCGGGCACAACACCGGGGAGCTGTTTTTT
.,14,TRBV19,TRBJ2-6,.,CASSSRVGANVLTF,TGTGCCAGTTCCTCGAGGGTAGGGGCCAACGTCCTGACTTTC
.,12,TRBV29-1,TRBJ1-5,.,CSVGEGGQPQHF,TGCAGCGTTGGGGAGGGGGGTCAGCCCCAGCATTTT
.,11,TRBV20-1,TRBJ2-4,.,CSARDLSIQYF,TGCAGTGCTAGAGATCTATCAATTCAGTACTTC
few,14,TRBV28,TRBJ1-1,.,CASSLSRGTTEAFF,TGTGCCAGCAGTTTATCGAGGGGGACGACTGAAGCTTTCTTT
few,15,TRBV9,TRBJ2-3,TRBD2,CASSALAGVSDTQYF,TGTGCCAGCAGCGCACTAGCGGGAGTATCAGATACGCAGTATTTT
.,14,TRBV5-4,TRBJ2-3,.,CASSLYAGTDTQYF,TGTGCCAGCAGCTTGTATGCGGGCACAGATACGCAGTATTTT
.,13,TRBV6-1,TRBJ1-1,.,CASSETHRREAFF,TGTGCCAGCAGTGAAACCCACAGGCGTGAAGCTTTCTTT
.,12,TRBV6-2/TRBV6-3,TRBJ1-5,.,CASSYYGQPQHF,TGTGCCAGCAGTTACTACGGTCAGCCCCAGCATTTT
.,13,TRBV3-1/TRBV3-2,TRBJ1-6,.,CASSQGARSPLHF,TGTGCCAGCAGCCAAGGGGCCAGGTCACCCCTCCACTTT
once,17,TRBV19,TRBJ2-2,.,CASSSQTGIRNAGELFF,TGTGCCAGTAGTAGCCAAACAGGGATACGTAACGCCGGGGAGCTGTTTTTT
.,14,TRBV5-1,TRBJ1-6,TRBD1,CASSGGTGNSPLHF,TGCGCCAGCAGCGGGGGGACAGGGAACTCACCCCTCCACTTT
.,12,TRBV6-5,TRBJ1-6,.,CASRTSNSPLHF,TGTGCCAGCAGAACAAGTAATTCACCCCTCCACTTT
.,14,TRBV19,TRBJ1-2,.,CASSIGGWNYGYTF,TGTGCCAGTAGTATAGGAGGGTGGAACTATGGCTACACCTTC
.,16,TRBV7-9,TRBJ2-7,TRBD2,CASSLGASGSISEQYF,TGTGCCAGCAGCCTCGGAGCTAGCGGGAGCATCAGCGAGCAGTACTTC
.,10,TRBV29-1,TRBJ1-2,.,CSVDIDGYTF,TGCAGCGTTGATATCGATGGCTACACCTTC